Below are 13 T cell receptor beta chains sequenced from a single sample in a study of cytomegalovirus exposure and HLA in healthy donors. 13 Jbeta primers and 60 Vbeta primers were used for the PCR. Clones were sequenced by immunoSEQ multiplex PCR, and TCRdb holds only the in-frame ones, with some missing. The sample has tens of thousands of clones, approximately 80% seen once; the top ten hold 4.3%. Material: PBMCs. These receptors originate from a man in his thirties or forties in good health and CMV-seronegative.

This chain connects TRBV10-3 to TRBJ1-3, with TRBD1 matching 10 bases. This CDR3 spans 16 amino acids. CDR1 is ENHRY, CDR2 SYGVKD, per germline. Trimming removed 5 bases from V and 0 bases from J; junction bases left unmatched: 4. This CDR3 is CAISRQGAHSGNTIYF. CDR3 sequence (DNA): TGTGCCATCAGTCGACAGGGGGCCCACTCTGGAAACACCATATATTTT.

The rearrangement joins TRBV13 to TRBJ1-2, with 7 nucleotides matching TRBD1. The CDR3 covers 14 residues. Germline V gene data show CDR1 as PRHDT and CDR2 as FYEKMQ (reference sequence). With V trimmed by 5 bases and J by 5 bases, 8 bases remained unmatched. In DNA, the CDR3 is TGTGCCAGCAGCCCCCGACAGGGCGGGTATGGCTACACCTTC. Translating gives CASSPRQGGYGYTF.

This clone was picked up one time. The chain combines TRBV18 with TRBJ2-3, with D perhaps matching TRBD2 (6 bases). This CDR3 is built from 14 residues. V lost 4 bases, J lost 2 bases, and 10 bases lay in between. CDR1 is KGHSH, CDR2 LQKENI, per germline. In DNA, the CDR3 is TGTGCCAGCTCACTGGGGACTGTCACAGATACGCAGTATTTT. Protein: CASSLGTVTDTQYF.

This chain joins TRBV10-3 and TRBJ2-3; 14 nucleotides align to TRBD2. Germline assignment: CDR1 ENHRY and CDR2 SYGVKD. CDR3 length: 18 residues. Trimming took 5 bases from V and 4 from J; bases not matched to a gene: 11. The CDR3 loop reads CAISSPGLAGDNADTQYF. CDR3 nucleotides: TGTGCCATCAGTTCTCCGGGACTAGCGGGAGATAATGCAGATACGCAGTATTTT.

The gene calls are TRBV29-1 and TRBJ2-5; 9 nucleotides agree with TRBD1. Unmatched junction bases numbered 6, after V lost 3 bases and J lost 4 bases. Germline V gene data show CDR1 as SQVTM and CDR2 as ANQGSEA. CDR3 size: 14 residues. The CDR3 loop reads CSVDAGQGGETQYF. The CDR3 nucleotides are TGCAGCGTTGATGCGGGACAGGGCGGAGAGACCCAGTACTTC.

The V gene is TRBV2, the J gene TRBJ2-5; 11 nucleotides agree with TRBD2. The CDR3 runs to 16 residues. The ends lost 0 bases at V and 6 bases at J; junction bases unmatched: 6. In germline, CDR1 is SNHLY, CDR2 FYNNEI. The CDR3 DNA reads as TGTGCCAGCAGTGAAGCTTATAGCGGGAGGGGGAAGACCCAGTACTTC. Translated, it gives CASSEAYSGRGKTQYF.

The chain links TRBV18 to TRBJ2-2; D not certain. The CDR3 runs to 15 residues. Germline-derived CDR1 and CDR2 are KGHSH and LQKENI. V gave up 4 bases and J gave up 3 bases, with 12 bases separating them. The CDR3 sequence: CASSLTVQHTGELFF. The CDR3 coding sequence is TGTGCCAGCTCACTAACTGTACAGCACACCGGGGAGCTGTTTTTT.

V is TRBV6-1 and J is TRBJ2-7, with 9 bases lining up with TRBD2. V lost 6 bases, J lost 3 bases, and 3 bases stayed unmatched. From germline, CDR1 is MNHNS and CDR2 SASEGT. This CDR3 comprises 13 residues. The CDR3 is CASRGSGGYEQYF. The CDR3 bases are TGTGCCAGCAGGGGTAGCGGGGGCTACGAGCAGTACTTC.

The chain's CDR3 is CSVEDSPSDDTEAFF. The CDR3 coding sequence is TGCAGCGTTGAGGACAGCCCTTCCGATGACACTGAAGCTTTCTTT. The rearrangement joins TRBV29-1 to TRBJ1-1, with D perhaps TRBD1 (6 bases). V lost 3 bases and J lost 3, with 17 bases in between. Germline assignment: CDR1 SQVTM and CDR2 ANQGSEA. This CDR3 is built from 15 residues. Looking up the rest from reference TRBV29-1 and TRBJ1-1 gives the full variable domain: SAVISQKPSRDICQRGTSLTIQCQVDSQVTMMFWYRQQPGQSLTLIATANQGSEATYESGFVIDKFPISRPNLTFSTLTVSNMSPEDSSIYLCSVEDSPSDDTEAFFGQGTRLTVV.

This chain uses TRBV7-2 with TRBJ1-5; 10 bases map to TRBD1. The length of the CDR3 is 17 residues. After removal of 5 bases from V and 7 bases from J, the junction contained 14 bases not matched to a gene. In germline, CDR1 is SGHTA, CDR2 FQGNSA. This chain's CDR3 is CASSQPETGGLEQPQHF. CDR3 bases: TGTGCCAGCAGCCAACCGGAGACAGGGGGCCTCGAACAGCCCCAGCATTTT.

The chain couples TRBV30 to TRBJ2-1; 8 bases agree with TRBD1. In germline, CDR1 is GTSNPN, CDR2 SVGIG (reference sequence). After removal of 1 base from V and 12 bases from J, the junction contained 11 bases not matched to a gene. The CDR3 loop spans 14 amino acids. The chain's CDR3 is CAWSGQTGAEGQFF. The CDR3 nucleotides read TGTGCCTGGAGTGGCCAGACAGGGGCGGAGGGGCAGTTCTTC.

The chain employs TRBV5-1 and TRBJ2-1; perhaps TRBD2 as D (6 bases). V was clipped by 6 bases and J by 5 bases, with 18 bases between them. This CDR3 comprises 15 residues. Germline assignment: CDR1 SGHRS and CDR2 YFSETQ. CDR3 in DNA: TGCGCCAGCAAACCGGGGCGGGAAGGACACAATGAGCAGTTCTTC. This sequence encodes CASKPGREGHNEQFF.

This clone has a single count. The chain couples TRBV25-1 to TRBJ2-7; TRBD2 matches at 12 bases. In germline, CDR1 is MGHDK, CDR2 SYGVNS. The V gene end was trimmed by 2 bases and the J gene end by 7 bases; junction bases not matched to a gene: 6. CDR3 length equals 15 residues. CDR3 in DNA: TGTGCCAGCAGTGAACCCGGACTAGCGGGATATGAGCAGTACTTC. Its protein product is CASSEPGLAGYEQYF.